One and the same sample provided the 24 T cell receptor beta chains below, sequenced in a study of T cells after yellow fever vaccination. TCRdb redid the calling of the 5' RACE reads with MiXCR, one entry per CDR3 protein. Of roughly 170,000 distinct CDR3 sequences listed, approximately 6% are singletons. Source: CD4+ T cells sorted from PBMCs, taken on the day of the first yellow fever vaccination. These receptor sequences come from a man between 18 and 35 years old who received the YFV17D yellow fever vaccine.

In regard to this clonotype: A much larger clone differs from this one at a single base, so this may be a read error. Here the CDR3 reads CASRGTDGANVQTF. DNA of the CDR3: TGTGCCAGCAGGGGGACAGACGGGGCCAACGTCCAGACTTTC. The V gene is TRBV12-3 or TRBV12-4, the J gene TRBJ2-6; 7 bases are a match to TRBD1. The CDR3 extends over 14 amino acids.

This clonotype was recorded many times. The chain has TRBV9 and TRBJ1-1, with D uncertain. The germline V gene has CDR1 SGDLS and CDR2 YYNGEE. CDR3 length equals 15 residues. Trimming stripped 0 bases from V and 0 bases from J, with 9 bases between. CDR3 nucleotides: TGTGCCAGCAGCGTAGGTTTGGATTTGAACACTGAAGCTTTCTTT. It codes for CASSVGLDLNTEAFF.

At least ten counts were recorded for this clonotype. The CDR3 sequence: CASSHLHRTGSPYEQYF. CDR3 in DNA: TGTGCCAGCAGCCATCTACACCGGACAGGGTCTCCCTACGAGCAGTACTTC. The chain has TRBV14 and TRBJ2-7, with 8 bases matching TRBD1. V was pared by 3 bases and J by 2 bases, with 12 bases of the junction left unmatched. The CDR3 sequence is 17 residues long. Germline CDR1 reads SGHDN; CDR2 reads FVKESK.

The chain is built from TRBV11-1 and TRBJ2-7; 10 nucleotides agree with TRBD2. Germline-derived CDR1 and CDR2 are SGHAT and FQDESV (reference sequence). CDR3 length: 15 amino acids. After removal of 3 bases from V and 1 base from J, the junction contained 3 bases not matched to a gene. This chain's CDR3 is CASSFVAGGSYEQYF. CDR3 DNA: TGTGCCAGCAGCTTTGTAGCGGGGGGATCCTACGAGCAGTACTTC. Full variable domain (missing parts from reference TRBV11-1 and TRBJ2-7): EAEVAQSPRYKITEKSQAVAFWCDPISGHATLYWYRQILGQGPELLVQFQDESVVDDSQLPKDRFSAERLKGVDSTLKIQPAELGDSAMYLCASSFVAGGSYEQYFGPGTRLTVT.

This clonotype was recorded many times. This CDR3 reads CASSLRDRDAYEQYV. The CDR3 DNA reads as TGTGCCAGCAGCCTCCGGGACAGGGATGCCTACGAGCAGTACGTC. The chain joins TRBV21-1 to TRBJ2-7; the table's D gene call, TRBD1, was not cross checked with the DNA. TRBV21-1 is labeled a pseudogene. CDR3 length equals 15 residues.

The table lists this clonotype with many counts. CDR3 sequence: CASSNAPGLASYEQYF. DNA for the CDR3: TGTGCCAGCAGCAACGCCCCGGGACTAGCGAGCTACGAGCAGTACTTC. This chain links TRBV6-2 or TRBV6-3 with TRBJ2-7; 10 nucleotides match TRBD2. The germline V gene encodes CDR1 MNHEY and CDR2 SVGEGT. The CDR3 consists of 16 residues. Unmatched junction bases numbered 11, after V lost 6 bases and J lost 3 bases.

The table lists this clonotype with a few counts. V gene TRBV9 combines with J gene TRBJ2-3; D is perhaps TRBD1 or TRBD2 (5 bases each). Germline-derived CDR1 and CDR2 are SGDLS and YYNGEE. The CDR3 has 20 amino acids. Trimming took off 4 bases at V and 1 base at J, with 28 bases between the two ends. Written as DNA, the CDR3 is TGTGCCAGCAGCACCACCCCCCGGGGACCCCCCCTCGAGGGCACAGATACGCAGTATTTT. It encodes CASSTTPRGPPLEGTDTQYF.

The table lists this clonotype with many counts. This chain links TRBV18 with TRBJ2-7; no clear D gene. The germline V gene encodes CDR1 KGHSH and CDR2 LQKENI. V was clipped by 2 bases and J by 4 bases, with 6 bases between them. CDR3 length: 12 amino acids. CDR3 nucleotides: TGTGCCAGCTCACCAGTAGGGTACGAGCAGTACTTC. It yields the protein CASSPVGYEQYF.

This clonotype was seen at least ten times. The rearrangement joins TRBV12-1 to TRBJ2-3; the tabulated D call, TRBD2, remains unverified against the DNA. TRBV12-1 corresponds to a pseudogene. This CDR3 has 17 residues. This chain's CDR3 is CASSTTISGSLGDTQYF. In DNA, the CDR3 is TGTGCCAGCAGCACCACGATTAGCGGGTCCCTTGGGGATACGCAGTATTTT.

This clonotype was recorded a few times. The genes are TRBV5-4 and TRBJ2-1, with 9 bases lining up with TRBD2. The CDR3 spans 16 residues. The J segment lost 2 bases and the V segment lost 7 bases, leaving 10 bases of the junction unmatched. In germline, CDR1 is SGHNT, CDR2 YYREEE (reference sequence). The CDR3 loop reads CASSRAGGLTYNEQFF. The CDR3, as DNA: TGTGCCAGCTCGCGCGCGGGGGGGTTAACCTACAATGAGCAGTTCTTC. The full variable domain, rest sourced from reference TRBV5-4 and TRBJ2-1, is ETGVTQSPTHLIKTRGQQVTLRCSSQSGHNTVSWYQQALGQGPQFIFQYYREEENGRGNFPPRFSGLQFPNYSSELNVNALELDDSALYLCASSRAGGLTYNEQFFGPGTRLTVL.

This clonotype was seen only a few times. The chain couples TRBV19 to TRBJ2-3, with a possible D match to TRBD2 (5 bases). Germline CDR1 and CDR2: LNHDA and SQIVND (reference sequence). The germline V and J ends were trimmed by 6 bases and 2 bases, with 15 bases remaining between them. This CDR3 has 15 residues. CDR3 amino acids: CASSPLVTLTDTQYF. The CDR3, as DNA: TGTGCCAGTAGCCCACTAGTCACCCTCACAGATACGCAGTATTTT.

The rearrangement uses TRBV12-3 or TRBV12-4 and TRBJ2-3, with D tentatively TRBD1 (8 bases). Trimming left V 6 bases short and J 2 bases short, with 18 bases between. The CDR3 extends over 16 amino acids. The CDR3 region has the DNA TGTGCCAGCAGACAGGGGGGGGCCCTCTTCACAGATACGCAGTATTTT. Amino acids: CASRQGGALFTDTQYF.

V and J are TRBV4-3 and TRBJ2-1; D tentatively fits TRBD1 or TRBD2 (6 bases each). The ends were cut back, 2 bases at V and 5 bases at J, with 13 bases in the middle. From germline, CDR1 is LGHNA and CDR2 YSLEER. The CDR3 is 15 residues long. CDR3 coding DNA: TGCGCCAGCAGCCAAAGGGGGGATCCTAACAATGAGCAGTTCTTC. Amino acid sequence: CASSQRGDPNNEQFF.

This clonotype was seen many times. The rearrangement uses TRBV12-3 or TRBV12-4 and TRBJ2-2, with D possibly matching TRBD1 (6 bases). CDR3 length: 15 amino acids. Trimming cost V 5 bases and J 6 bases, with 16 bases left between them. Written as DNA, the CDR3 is TGTGCCAGCAGTCCCACAGGGAAATGGGCCGGGGAGCTGTTTTTT. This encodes CASSPTGKWAGELFF.

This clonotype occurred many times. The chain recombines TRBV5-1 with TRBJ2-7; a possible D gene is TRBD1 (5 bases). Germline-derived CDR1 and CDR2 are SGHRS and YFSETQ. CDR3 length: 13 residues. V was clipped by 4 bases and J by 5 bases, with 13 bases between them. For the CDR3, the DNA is TGCGCCAGCAGCCCAGGGATTACCAACGAGCAGTACTTC. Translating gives CASSPGITNEQYF.

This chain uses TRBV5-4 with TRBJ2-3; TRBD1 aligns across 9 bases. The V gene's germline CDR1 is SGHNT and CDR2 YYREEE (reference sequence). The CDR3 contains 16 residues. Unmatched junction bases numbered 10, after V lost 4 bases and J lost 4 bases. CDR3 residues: CASSLAGTGMADTQYF. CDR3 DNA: TGTGCCAGCAGCCTCGCCGGGACAGGGATGGCAGATACGCAGTATTTT.

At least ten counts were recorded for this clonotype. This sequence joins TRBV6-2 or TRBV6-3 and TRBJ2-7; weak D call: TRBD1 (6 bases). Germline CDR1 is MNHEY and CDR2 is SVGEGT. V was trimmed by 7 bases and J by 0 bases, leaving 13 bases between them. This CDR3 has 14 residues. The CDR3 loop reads CASKRQEDSYEQYV. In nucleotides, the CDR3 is TGTGCCAGCAAAAGACAGGAAGACTCCTACGAGCAGTACGTC.

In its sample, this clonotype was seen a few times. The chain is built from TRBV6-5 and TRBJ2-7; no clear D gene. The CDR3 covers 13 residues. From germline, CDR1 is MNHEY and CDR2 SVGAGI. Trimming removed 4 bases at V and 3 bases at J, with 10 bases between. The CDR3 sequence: CASSFDTYYEQYV. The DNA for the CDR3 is TGTGCCAGCAGTTTCGACACCTACTACGAGCAGTACGTC.

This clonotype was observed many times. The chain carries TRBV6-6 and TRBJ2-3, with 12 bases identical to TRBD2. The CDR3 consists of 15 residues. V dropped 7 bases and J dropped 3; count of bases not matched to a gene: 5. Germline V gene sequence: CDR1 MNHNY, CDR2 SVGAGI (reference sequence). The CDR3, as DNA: TGTGCCAGCACCCCTCTAGCGGGGGGGACAGATACGCAGTATTTT. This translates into CASTPLAGGTDTQYF.

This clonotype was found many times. The CDR3 here is CATSEANYGYTF. DNA of the CDR3: TGTGCCACCTCCGAAGCTAACTATGGCTACACCTTC. The chain has TRBV2 and TRBJ1-2; no definite D call. V dropped 10 bases and J dropped 0 bases, with 9 bases sitting between them. The germline V gene has CDR1 SNHLY and CDR2 FYNNEI. The length of the CDR3 is 12 residues.

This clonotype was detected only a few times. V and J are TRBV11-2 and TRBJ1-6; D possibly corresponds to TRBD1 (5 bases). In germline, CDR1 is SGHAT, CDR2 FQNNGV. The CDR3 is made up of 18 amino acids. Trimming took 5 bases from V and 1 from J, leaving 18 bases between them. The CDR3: CASSLGRGAGSYNSPLHF. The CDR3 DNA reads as TGTGCCAGCAGCCTAGGGAGAGGGGCAGGGTCCTATAATTCACCCCTCCACTTT.

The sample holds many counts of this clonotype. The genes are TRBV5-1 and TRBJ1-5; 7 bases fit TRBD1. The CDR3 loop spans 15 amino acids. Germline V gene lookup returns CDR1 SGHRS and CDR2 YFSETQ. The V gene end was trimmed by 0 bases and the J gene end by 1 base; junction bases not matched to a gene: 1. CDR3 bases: TGCGCCAGCAGCTTGGGAGGGGGCAGCAATCAGCCCCAGCATTTT. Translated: CASSLGGGSNQPQHF.

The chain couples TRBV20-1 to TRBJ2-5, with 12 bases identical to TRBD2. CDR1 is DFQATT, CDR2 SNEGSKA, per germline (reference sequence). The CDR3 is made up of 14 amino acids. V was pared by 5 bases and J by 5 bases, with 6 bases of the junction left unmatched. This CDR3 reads CSASRTSGDETQYF. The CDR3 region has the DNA TGCAGTGCTTCTCGGACTAGCGGGGATGAGACCCAGTACTTC.

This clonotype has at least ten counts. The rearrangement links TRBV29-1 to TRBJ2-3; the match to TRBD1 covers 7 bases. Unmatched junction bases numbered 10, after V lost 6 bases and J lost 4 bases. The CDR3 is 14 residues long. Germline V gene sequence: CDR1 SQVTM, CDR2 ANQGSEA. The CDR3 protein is CSVADRVLADTQYF. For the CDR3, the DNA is TGCAGCGTGGCTGACAGGGTTCTTGCAGATACGCAGTATTTT.